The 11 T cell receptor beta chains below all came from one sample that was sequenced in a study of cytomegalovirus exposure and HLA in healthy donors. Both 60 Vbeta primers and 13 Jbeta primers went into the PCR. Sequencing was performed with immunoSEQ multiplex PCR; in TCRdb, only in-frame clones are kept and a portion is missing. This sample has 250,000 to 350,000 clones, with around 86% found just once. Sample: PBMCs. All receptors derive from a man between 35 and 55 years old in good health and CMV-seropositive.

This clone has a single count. CDR3 in amino acids: CASSLDPGGRETQYF. Here the CDR3 DNA reads TGTGCCAGCAGCTTAGATCCAGGGGGTCGAGAGACCCAGTACTTC. The genes are TRBV11-3 and TRBJ2-5; 7 positions agree with TRBD1. From germline, CDR1 is SGHNT and CDR2 YENEEA. Unmatched junction bases numbered 5, after V lost 0 bases and J lost 4 bases. CDR3 length: 15 residues.

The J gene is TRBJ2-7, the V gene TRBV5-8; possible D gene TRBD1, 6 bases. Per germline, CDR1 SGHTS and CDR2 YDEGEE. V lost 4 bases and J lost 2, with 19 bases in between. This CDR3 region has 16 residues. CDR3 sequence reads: CASSGTTGSYAYEQYF. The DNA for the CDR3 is TGTGCCAGCAGCGGAACAACAGGGAGTTATGCCTACGAGCAGTACTTC.

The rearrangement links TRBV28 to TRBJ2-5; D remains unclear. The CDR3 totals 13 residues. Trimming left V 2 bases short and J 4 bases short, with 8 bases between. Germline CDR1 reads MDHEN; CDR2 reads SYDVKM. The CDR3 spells CASSLVSGETQYF. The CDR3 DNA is TGTGCCAGCAGTTTAGTGTCAGGAGAGACCCAGTACTTC.

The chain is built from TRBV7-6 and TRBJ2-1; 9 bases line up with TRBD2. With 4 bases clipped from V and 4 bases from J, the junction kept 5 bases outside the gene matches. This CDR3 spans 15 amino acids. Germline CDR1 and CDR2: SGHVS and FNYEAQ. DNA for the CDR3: TGTGCCAGCAGCTCCTTAGCGGGAGTGTACAATGAGCAGTTCTTC. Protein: CASSSLAGVYNEQFF.

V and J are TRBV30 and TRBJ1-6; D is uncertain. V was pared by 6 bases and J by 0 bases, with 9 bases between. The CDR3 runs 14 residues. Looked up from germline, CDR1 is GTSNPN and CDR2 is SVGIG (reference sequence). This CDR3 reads CACSGNSYNSPLHF. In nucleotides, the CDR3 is TGTGCCTGCTCGGGGAACTCCTATAATTCACCCCTCCACTTT.

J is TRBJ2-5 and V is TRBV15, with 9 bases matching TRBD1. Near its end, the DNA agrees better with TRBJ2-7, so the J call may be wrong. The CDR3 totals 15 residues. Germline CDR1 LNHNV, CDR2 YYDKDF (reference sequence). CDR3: CATSRRPGQGDEQYF. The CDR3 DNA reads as TGTGCCACCAGCAGAAGACCGGGACAGGGCGACGAGCAGTACTTC.

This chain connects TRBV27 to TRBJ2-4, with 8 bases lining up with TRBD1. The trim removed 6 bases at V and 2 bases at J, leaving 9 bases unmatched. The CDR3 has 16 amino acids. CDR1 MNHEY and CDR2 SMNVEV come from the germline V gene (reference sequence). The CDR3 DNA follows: TGTGCCAGCAGGTCCCTGACAGGGGTTACCAAAAACATTCAGTACTTC. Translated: CASRSLTGVTKNIQYF.

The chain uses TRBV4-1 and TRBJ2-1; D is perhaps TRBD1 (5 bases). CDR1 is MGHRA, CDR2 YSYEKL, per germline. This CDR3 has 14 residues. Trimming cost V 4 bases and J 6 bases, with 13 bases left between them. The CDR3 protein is CASSLGQGGNEQFF. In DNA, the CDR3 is TGCGCCAGCAGCCTCGGGCAGGGCGGCAATGAGCAGTTCTTC.

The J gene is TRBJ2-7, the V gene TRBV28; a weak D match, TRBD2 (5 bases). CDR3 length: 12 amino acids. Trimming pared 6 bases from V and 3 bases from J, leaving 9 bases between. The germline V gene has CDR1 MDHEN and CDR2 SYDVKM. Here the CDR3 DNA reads TGTGCCAGCAGATCAGCGGACTACGAGCAGTACTTC. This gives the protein CASRSADYEQYF.

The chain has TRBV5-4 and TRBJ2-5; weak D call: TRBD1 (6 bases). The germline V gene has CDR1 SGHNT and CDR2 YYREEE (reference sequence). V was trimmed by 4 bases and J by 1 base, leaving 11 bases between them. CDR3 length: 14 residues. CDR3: CASSRGHVQETQYF. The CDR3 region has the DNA TGTGCCAGCAGCCGGGGACACGTCCAAGAGACCCAGTACTTC. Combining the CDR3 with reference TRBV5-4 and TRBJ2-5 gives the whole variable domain ETGVTQSPTHLIKTRGQQVTLRCSSQSGHNTVSWYQQALGQGPQFIFQYYREEENGRGNFPPRFSGLQFPNYSSELNVNALELDDSALYLCASSRGHVQETQYFGPGTRLLVL.

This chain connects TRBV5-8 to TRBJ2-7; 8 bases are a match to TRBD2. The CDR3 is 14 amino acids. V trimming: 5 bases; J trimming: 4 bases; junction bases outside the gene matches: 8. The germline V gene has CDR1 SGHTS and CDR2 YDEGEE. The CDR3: CASSLTPGGYEQYF. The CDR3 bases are TGTGCCAGCAGTTTGACTCCGGGGGGGTACGAGCAGTACTTC.